These 17 T cell receptor beta chains originate from one sample sequenced in a study of blood T cell repertoires in COVID-19. Profiled with immunoSEQ multiplex PCR; TCRdb holds only in-frame clones, not every one. The table has 450,000 or so clones, 75% to 90% seen once. Input material: peripheral blood. The receptors here all came from a young man with COVID-19, enrolled during active disease.

The V and J genes are TRBV5-6 and TRBJ1-1; unclear D gene. The CDR3 spans 14 residues. Germline V gives CDR1 SGHDT, CDR2 YYEEEE. V lost 0 bases and J 2 bases, leaving 8 bases between the germline ends. The CDR3 region is CASSLARTNTEAFF. For the CDR3, the DNA is TGTGCCAGCAGCTTGGCGAGAACTAACACTGAAGCTTTCTTT.

J is TRBJ2-1 and V is TRBV15; 14 positions match TRBD2. The V gene end was trimmed by 5 bases and the J gene end by 7 bases; junction bases not matched to a gene: 13. Germline V gene lookup returns CDR1 LNHNV and CDR2 YYDKDF (reference sequence). The CDR3 spans 18 residues. The CDR3 region is CATSRDGLAGGRGNEQFF. CDR3 sequence (DNA): TGTGCCACCAGCCGGGATGGACTAGCGGGAGGTCGTGGAAATGAGCAGTTCTTC.

This clone was picked up a small number of times. The gene calls are TRBV2 and TRBJ1-1, with unresolved D. V lost 3 bases to trimming and J lost 1 base, with 6 bases between them. The CDR3 runs 13 residues. Germline-derived CDR1 and CDR2 are SNHLY and FYNNEI. In DNA form, the CDR3 reads TGTGCCAGCAGTGAGTTAAAGAACACTGAAGCTTTCTTT. This sequence encodes CASSELKNTEAFF.

On this clone itself: Other DNA sequences within the sample encode an identical CDR3. The genes are TRBV5-1 and TRBJ2-7; TRBD2 matches 13 bases. This CDR3 is built from 15 residues. Germline V gene lookup returns CDR1 SGHRS and CDR2 YFSETQ. The trim removed 4 bases at V and 2 bases at J, leaving 3 bases unmatched. The CDR3 protein is CASSVGTSGAYEQYF. CDR3 bases: TGCGCCAGCAGCGTCGGGACTAGCGGGGCCTACGAGCAGTACTTC.

This rearrangement joins TRBV9 to TRBJ2-3; 9 bases fit TRBD1. Trimming at V came to 6 bases and at J to 4 bases, leaving 15 bases not matched to a gene. Germline assignment: CDR1 SGDLS and CDR2 YYNGEE. This CDR3 is built from 17 residues. CDR3 amino acids: CASNLLPDRGHSDTQYF. CDR3 sequence (DNA): TGTGCCAGCAACCTCCTCCCGGACAGGGGACACTCAGATACGCAGTATTTT.

The J gene is TRBJ1-4, the V gene TRBV5-8; D is unresolved. V was cut by 4 bases and J by 10 bases, with 11 bases left in between. The CDR3 totals 12 residues. Germline V lookup: CDR1 SGHTS, CDR2 YDEGEE. The CDR3 is CASSRTAGKLFF. Here the CDR3 DNA reads TGTGCCAGCAGCAGGACCGCGGGAAAACTGTTTTTT. The complete variable domain, with remaining parts taken from reference TRBV5-8 and TRBJ1-4, reads EAGVTQSPTHLIKTRGQQATLRCSPISGHTSVYWYQQALGLGLQFLLWYDEGEERNRGNFPPRFSGRQFPNYSSELNVNALELEDSALYLCASSRTAGKLFFGSGTQLSVL.

The rearrangement joins TRBV12-3 or TRBV12-4 to TRBJ2-1; maybe TRBD1 (6 bases). The CDR3 loop spans 13 amino acids. V was trimmed by 5 bases and J by 7 bases, leaving 12 bases between them. The CDR3: CASSPTGTNEQFF. In DNA, the CDR3 is TGTGCCAGCAGTCCGACAGGAACGAATGAGCAGTTCTTC.

The rearrangement uses TRBV5-8 and TRBJ2-1; D might be TRBD1 (6 bases). Germline-derived CDR1 and CDR2 are SGHTS and YDEGEE. This CDR3 has 16 residues. Trimming removed 0 bases from V and 0 bases from J, with 10 bases in between. CDR3 in amino acids: CASSLDGRGSYNEQFF. CDR3 DNA: TGTGCCAGCAGCTTGGACGGCAGGGGCTCCTACAATGAGCAGTTCTTC. Complete variable domain (other parts from reference TRBV5-8 and TRBJ2-1): EAGVTQSPTHLIKTRGQQATLRCSPISGHTSVYWYQQALGLGLQFLLWYDEGEERNRGNFPPRFSGRQFPNYSSELNVNALELEDSALYLCASSLDGRGSYNEQFFGPGTRLTVL.

The chain recombines TRBV2 with TRBJ2-7, with 7 bases that match TRBD2. V lost 3 bases to trimming and J lost 4 bases; unmatched junction nucleotides: 12. The CDR3 is made up of 16 amino acids. Germline V gives CDR1 SNHLY, CDR2 FYNNEI. CDR3 in DNA: TGTGCCAGCAGTGAGGGGACGACCCTGGGAGGGTACGAGCAGTACTTC. Its protein product is CASSEGTTLGGYEQYF.

The chain uses TRBV6-5 and TRBJ2-1; 7 nucleotides match TRBD2. CDR3 length equals 14 residues. Trimming removed 3 bases from V and 2 bases from J; junction bases left unmatched: 1. Germline values: CDR1 MNHEY, CDR2 SVGAGI. The CDR3 sequence: CASSYAGAYNEQFF. CDR3 nucleotides: TGTGCCAGCAGTTATGCGGGGGCCTACAATGAGCAGTTCTTC.

The chain uses TRBV7-9 and TRBJ2-5; 8 bases align to TRBD2. This CDR3 has 15 amino acids. The trim removed 1 base at V and 4 bases at J, leaving 5 bases unmatched. Germline V gives CDR1 SEHNR, CDR2 FQNEAQ (reference sequence). The CDR3 region is CASSLGGGRRETQYF. DNA for the CDR3: TGTGCCAGCAGCTTAGGGGGCGGGAGGCGAGAGACCCAGTACTTC.

This sequence joins TRBV5-1 and TRBJ1-2; TRBD1 matches at 8 bases. This CDR3 has 12 amino acids. CDR1 and CDR2 (germline): SGHRS, YFSETQ. J was trimmed by 14 bases and V by 0 bases; bases with no gene match: 6. The chain's CDR3 is CASSLVQGAETF. CDR3 in DNA: TGCGCCAGCAGCTTGGTTCAGGGGGCTGAAACCTTC.

This chain connects TRBV28 to TRBJ1-6; TRBD1 is a possible D gene (6 bases). This CDR3 comprises 13 residues. Germline-derived CDR1 and CDR2 are MDHEN and SYDVKM. The V gene lost 5 bases and the J gene lost 10 bases, with 12 bases spanning the gap. In DNA form, the CDR3 reads TGTGCCAGCAGTACCGGGACATCCTCACCCCTCCACTTT. Protein product: CASSTGTSSPLHF.

This clone was seen a single time. V usage is TRBV7-2 and J usage is TRBJ2-3, with D possibly matching TRBD2 (6 bases). CDR3 length: 13 amino acids. Trimming pared 3 bases from V and 4 bases from J, leaving 8 bases between. Germline V lookup: CDR1 SGHTA, CDR2 FQGNSA. CDR3 coding DNA: TGTGCCAGCAGCTTGGGACTTTCAGATACGCAGTATTTT. Encoded protein: CASSLGLSDTQYF.

The rearrangement joins TRBV7-9 to TRBJ2-7; 8 bases match TRBD1. CDR3 length: 14 amino acids. Trimming at V came to 7 bases and at J to 7 bases, leaving 12 bases not matched to a gene. Per germline, CDR1 SEHNR and CDR2 FQNEAQ (reference sequence). The CDR3 loop reads CASTPQDRAWEQYF. DNA for the CDR3: TGTGCCAGCACCCCCCAGGACAGGGCCTGGGAGCAGTACTTC.

The chain combines TRBV29-1 with TRBJ1-1; 7 nucleotides agree with TRBD1. Germline V CDR1 and CDR2: SQVTM, ANQGSEA. Trimming took 1 base from V and 5 from J; bases not matched to a gene: 16. This CDR3 spans 17 amino acids. The chain's CDR3 is CSVEVVPVTGVVTEAFF. The CDR3 DNA reads TGCAGCGTTGAAGTCGTTCCTGTTACAGGGGTTGTGACTGAAGCTTTCTTT.

The V and J genes are TRBV19 and TRBJ1-2, with TRBD1 matching 8 bases. V lost 3 bases and J lost 2; bases outside the gene matches: 2. Germline-derived CDR1 and CDR2 are LNHDA and SQIVND (reference sequence). The CDR3 contains 14 residues. The CDR3 coding sequence is TGTGCCAGTAGTATGGACAGGGAAAACTATGGCTACACCTTC. It specifies CASSMDRENYGYTF.